This T cell receptor (beta chain) was sequenced for a study of radiotherapy plus CTLA-4 blockade in lung cancer. Alongside CTLA-4 blockade with ipilimumab, patients with chemo-refractory metastatic non-small-cell lung cancer received focal radiation. Overall study findings and caveats: After treatment with radiotherapy plus ipilimumab, TCR clones that came from the tumor expanded in blood.

Regarding this clone: No antigen is known for it.

Germline assignment: CDR1 SEHNR and CDR2 FQNEAQ (reference sequence). Trimming took 5 bases from V and 4 from J, leaving 11 bases between them. This CDR3 has 13 amino acids. Sequencing used immunoSEQ multiplex PCR; TCRdb keeps in-frame clones, though not all of them. This sample has 48,000 or so clones, with 84% found just once. The rearrangement joins TRBV7-9 to TRBJ1-1, with D possibly matching TRBD1 (6 bases). Material: peripheral blood, obtained from a patient treated with radiotherapy plus ipilimumab. This sequence was found in a human donor with non-small cell lung cancer whose response to radiotherapy plus ipilimumab could not be evaluated. CDR3 sequence: CASSDTGLTEAFF. DNA of the CDR3: TGTGCCAGCAGCGATACAGGGCTCACTGAAGCTTTCTTT.